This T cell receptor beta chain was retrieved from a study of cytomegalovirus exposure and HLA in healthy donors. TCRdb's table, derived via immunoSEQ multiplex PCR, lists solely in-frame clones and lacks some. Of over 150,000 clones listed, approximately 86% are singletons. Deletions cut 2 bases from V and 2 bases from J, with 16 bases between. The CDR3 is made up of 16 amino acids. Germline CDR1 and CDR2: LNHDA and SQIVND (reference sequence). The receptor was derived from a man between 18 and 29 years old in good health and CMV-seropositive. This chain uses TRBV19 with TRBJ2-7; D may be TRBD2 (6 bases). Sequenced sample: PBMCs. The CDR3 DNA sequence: TGTGCCAGTAGTATAAACCGGGACTCTAGAGCCTACGAGCAGTACTTC. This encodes CASSINRDSRAYEQYF.